This T cell receptor beta chain was found in a study of cytomegalovirus exposure and HLA in healthy donors. Of note for this clone: Antigen unknown.

Primers: 60 Vbeta forward and 13 Jbeta reverse. Methods used by the authors: Approximately 86 million unique TCR beta chains, some 11 million shared, were counted in a later analysis. The table came from immunoSEQ multiplex PCR; TCRdb's copy has only in-frame clones and leaves some out. V and J calls and clone size come straight from that table; D and trimming were deduced from the DNA. The sample lists more than 110,000 clones, around 73% occurring once. V dropped 5 bases and J dropped 8 bases, with 21 bases sitting between them. The V gene's germline CDR1 is SGHTA and CDR2 FQGNSA. The CDR3 is 15 amino acids. Findings of the study overall: Presence/absence results assume similar sequencing depth per donor, which may not hold.

Specimen: PBMCs. The chain uses TRBV7-2 and TRBJ1-2; D is possibly TRBD1 (5 bases). The source is a woman in her 40s in good health and CMV-seronegative. CDR3 coding DNA: TGTGCCAGCAGCGTATACGGGCAGGGAGGGAAGGGCTACACCTTC. Amino acid sequence: CASSVYGQGGKGYTF.